Below, one T cell receptor beta chain is given with its context. The antigen is unknown. MiXCR was run by TCRdb on the reads, yielding one entry per CDR3 protein. The table records 310,000 or so distinct CDR3 sequences, 25% of them present only once. These data originate in a study of T cell repertoires in cytomegalovirus infection. Background on the study: Use of recently identified HLA-C-restricted and well-studied HLA-B-restricted CMV epitopes was part of the study.

Notes on the study in general: The response measured ex vivo was dominated by TCR beta clonotypes (HLA-C-restricted and CMV-specific). The study identified carriers of CMV plus the relevant HLA from cumulative public TCR beta family frequency.

CDR3 size: 16 residues. V dropped 3 bases and J dropped 7; count of bases not matched to a gene: 8. Germline-derived CDR1 and CDR2 are LGHNA and YSLEER. V gene TRBV4-3 combines with J gene TRBJ2-2, with 10 bases matching TRBD2. The TCR sequence derives from a human donor in good health (CMV status not recorded). Some clones in this sample may be carry-over from other donors' samples. The sample in question was cultured PBMCs, obtained from culture after CMV antigen stimulation. CDR3 sequence: CASSHLAGGGGGELFF. In DNA form, the CDR3 reads TGCGCCAGCAGCCACTTAGCGGGAGGTGGAGGCGGGGAGCTGTTTTTT.